The subject of this entry is one T cell receptor beta chain. The count of this clone is one. Its antigen specificity is not known. The sample holds no much larger clone one base away, and base qualities are not on file. This CDR3 is also generated by other DNA sequences in the sample. This record belongs to a study of shared clonotypes between healthy human individuals (dated by TCRdb to about 2020). With respect to the entire study: The cohort comprised two women and a few men aged 18 to 49 years. Different laboratories and diverse techniques were used to prepare libraries and sequence TCR repertoires, to increase sequencing depth and limit assay-specific biases. Blood TCR repertoires of four to six healthy adults were deeply sequenced to estimate repertoire size and the extent of clonotype sharing between individuals. For each donor, three plates each were used for CD4 naive and CD4 memory, two plates were used for CD8 naive, and one plate was used for CD8 memory. Each donor's leukapheresis produced roughly between roughly 0.85 and 10 billion PBMCs. Results the study describes overall, beyond this receptor: Because the study included a small number of donors, the genetic and exposure-history diversity represented was limited. Sampling was restricted to blood, and TCR repertoires in tissues likely differ from the TCR repertoires found in blood. Incomplete sequencing was indicated by rarefaction of sorted-subset datasets, despite the large sequencing depth. Clonotypes shared by all four sorted-subset donors showed higher generation probabilities than non-shared clonotypes. Across four donors, approximately 4.6% of naive CD4, approximately 3.5% of naive CD8, 2% to 2.5% of memory CD4, and approximately 0.4% of memory CD8 clonotypes were shared. Pairwise subsampling led to the expectation that sequencing depth would affect the degree of clonotype sharing among donors. Estimated clonotype richness was generally larger for naive than for memory subsets.

Donors were healthy HIV-negative adults with no recently reported acute infections or vaccinations. Every donor was a Caucasian adult residing in Nashville, Tennessee, USA. CD4+ T cells were enriched by magnetic negative selection, after which naive cells were positively selected on CD45RA and the negative fraction was taken as the memory subset. Blood was collected by leukapheresis, and PBMCs were isolated by Ficoll-Histopaque density gradient centrifugation and then cryopreserved in liquid nitrogen vapor phase. Analytical flow cytometry was used to check the purity and quantity of every magnetically sorted T cell population. Genomic DNA was isolated from every sorted fraction and measured by UV absorbance on a Nanodrop 2000c. TCR CDR3 regions were amplified from genomic DNA by multiplex PCR using the deep immunoSEQ assay. Extracted genomic DNA from each cell subset was spread evenly across all wells of several immunoSEQ 96-well plates, with each plate serving as a replicate. For sorted subsets, around 200 ng genomic DNA, equal to about 30,000 T cell genomes, was loaded into each replicate PCR. The purified libraries were quantified using a Qubit 3.0 fluorometer, sized with a Bioanalyzer 2100, and then quantified again using the KAPA Library Quantification kit. Each immunoSEQ 96-well plate was sequenced on its own single-read 150-cycle Illumina NextSeq 550 flow cell. The authors' pipeline ran thus. Because the immunoSEQ output held only junctional sequences and lacked quality scores, the filtering could not match the filtering applied to full-length reads. To assign V/J genes and CDR3, sequences were annotated against IMGT germline references using PyIR, a Python wrapper for IgBLAST v1.9. Reads were removed for weak V/J assignments (E-value above 1e-6), missing CDR3, stop codons, out-of-frame junctions, or ambiguous translated residues. V3J clonotypes were defined by identical inferred V gene, J gene, and CDR3 amino acid sequence. The percentage overlap between two repertoires was calculated by dividing the number of shared unique clonotypes by the size of the smaller repertoire. Richness of each repertoire was evaluated using RTK rarefaction, the Chao1 estimator, and Recon v2.1 estimates of unobserved clonotypes. OLGA was used to compute generation probabilities for all TCRbeta clonotypes that the gDNA method yielded from a few donors. The table comes from immuneACCESS by way of TCRdb, which keeps in-frame sequences with V and J called. Part of the clones is missing from these tables; in studies checked, under half for an unresolved V gene and the rest for unknown reasons. Clone size and V and J calls were adopted from that table, with D and trimming inferred from the DNA. Across this sample there are some 2,500,000 clones, with 85% to 95% seen only once. Clones ranked in the top ten supply 0.37% of the sample.

The sequence was collected from a man between 18 and 35 years old in good health. Some clones in this sample may be carry-over from other donors' samples. The sequencing sample was made of naive CD4+ T cells from PBMCs. The cell subset or site label on this specimen signifies: CD45RA+ positively selected.

CDR3 sequence: CASSVSGGSSYNEQFF. The DNA sequence follows: TGTGCCAGCAGCGTCAGCGGGGGTAGCTCCTACAATGAGCAGTTCTTC. Recombination connected TRBV9 to TRBJ2-1; TRBD2 lines up with 8 middle nucleotides. From the germline V gene, CDR1 is SGDLS and CDR2 is YYNGEE. From V the trimming removes 2 bases and from J it removes 0 bases, while the gene matches leave 4 bases of the junction unaccounted for. The CDR3 runs 16 residues from the cysteine to the phenylalanine. The DNA shown is the 48-base CDR3, in frame from base 1.